This entry is about one T cell receptor (beta chain). This entry comes from a study of blood T cell repertoires in COVID-19. Across the whole study: Material from acute and convalescent COVID-19 was sourced from the United States, Italy and Spain. T cells, B-cell-depleted T cells, or PBMCs supplied cDNA or gDNA.

The CDR3 runs to 15 residues. Germline V gives CDR1 MNHEY, CDR2 SVGAGI. V was shortened by 5 bases and J by 10 bases, with 18 bases between the two germline ends. Per the original methods: Reference gene primers were amplified, and this amplification served to estimate nucleated cell counts. Here immunoSEQ multiplex PCR was the method, and the copy in TCRdb shows in-frame clones only, minus some. V, J and clone size were drawn from that table, and D and trimming were deduced from the DNA. The data contain 250,000 or so clones, less than 90% of them seen just once; the ten biggest clones take up over 1.5%.

V and J are TRBV6-5 and TRBJ1-6; D is unresolved. The TCR sequence derives from a woman between 40 and 55 years old who had recovered from COVID-19. Sequences were obtained from peripheral blood. Written as DNA, the CDR3 is TGTGCCAGCAGTACCACGGCGGGAGAGGTGTCACCCCTCCACTTT. Its translation: CASSTTAGEVSPLHF.